Listed below are T cell receptor beta chains from one sample, sequenced in a study of blood T cells in healthy people across ages. Each CDR3 protein is one row after TCRdb ran MiXCR on the 5' RACE reads. The sample carries about 1,400,000 distinct CDR3 sequences, 59% recorded once. Sequences were obtained from blood. The receptor set was obtained from a man aged 18-30 years in good health. The CDR3 runs from the conserved cysteine through the conserved F or W. D genes are given only for firm matches. Not all rows give a size; the values are once, few, many and, for expanded clones, a class.

NA | TRBJ2-7 | TRBD2 | TRBV29-1 | TGCAGCGTTGAAGATGGCGGGGGGGCTAGCTACAATGAGCAGTACTTC | CSVEDGGGASYNEQYF
NA | TRBJ1-3 | NA | TRBV28 | TGTGCCAGCAGTCTAAGACAGTCCACCATATATTTT | CASSLRQSTIYF
NA | TRBJ2-7 | TRBD2 | TRBV6-5 | TGTGCCAGCAGTTACTCGCGGACTAGCGGAACCTACGAGCAGTACTTC | CASSYSRTSGTYEQYF
NA | TRBJ1-4 | NA | TRBV9 | TGTGCCAGCAGCGATGGGGGGGCCCATGCAACTAATGAAAAACTGTTTTTT | CASSDGGAHATNEKLFF
NA | TRBJ1-4 | NA | TRBV5-1 | TGCGCCAGCAGCTTGGGAGAGGAAGAAAAACTGTTTTTT | CASSLGEEEKLFF
few | TRBJ2-1 | NA | TRBV7-9 | TGTGCCAGCAGCCGCGGGACGCCGTCTAACGAGCAGTTCTTC | CASSRGTPSNEQFF
once | TRBJ2-1 | NA | TRBV20-1 | TGCAGTGCGGGGCGGACAATCTACAATGAGCAGTTCTTC | CSAGRTIYNEQFF
NA | TRBJ1-1 | NA | TRBV3-1 | TGTGCCAGCAGCCCTATCGATAAAGAGAACACTGAAGCTTTCTTT | CASSPIDKENTEAFF
once | TRBJ2-7 | TRBD2 | TRBV4-3 | TGCGCCAGCAGCCAAAGTTTGTCTAGCGGGTACCTTGCCCAATCCTACGAGCAGTACTTC | CASSQSLSSGYLAQSYEQYF
few | TRBJ1-2 | TRBD1 | TRBV10-2 | TGCGCCAGCAGTGAGGGCAGGGGGAACCACTATGGCTACACCTTC | CASSEGRGNHYGYTF
few | TRBJ1-2 | NA | TRBV6-2/TRBV6-3 | TGTGCCAGCCACATACATCAGGCCCTCTATGGCTACACCTTC | CASHIHQALYGYTF